This T cell receptor beta chain originates from a study of vaccination and CD4 T cells after COVID-19. As for the study in general: Sampling that followed vaccination took place a median approximately 79 days after dose two, within a range of 14 to 241.

Each CDR3 protein is one row after TCRdb ran MiXCR on the PCR reads. The data show about 33,000 distinct CDR3 sequences, about 34% seen once. V lost 6 bases, J lost 4 bases, and 12 bases lay in between. Germline assignment: CDR1 MDHEN and CDR2 SYDVKM. CDR3 length: 13 residues. The study, taken as a whole, reports: Median about 90% of reactive clones detected in convalescent patients emerged only post-vaccination. A relatively small number of convalescent patients were studied, and no early post-infection timepoints were included. Analysis of convalescent patients found that 304 of 307 vaccine-specific clones were spike mono-reactive.

Time point of the sample: late sampling 161 to 241 days after vaccination in three convalescent patients. This clonotype showed up just a few times. The target antigen is unknown. The sequencing here drew on CD4+ T cells from blood, taken about 7 months after SARS-CoV-2 vaccination. The V call is TRBV28, the J call TRBJ1-2, with D perhaps TRBD1 (6 bases). This receptor was obtained from a human donor who had recovered from COVID-19. The CDR3 protein is CASRLTGSYGYTF. The CDR3 DNA is TGTGCCAGCAGACTAACAGGGTCCTATGGCTACACCTTC.